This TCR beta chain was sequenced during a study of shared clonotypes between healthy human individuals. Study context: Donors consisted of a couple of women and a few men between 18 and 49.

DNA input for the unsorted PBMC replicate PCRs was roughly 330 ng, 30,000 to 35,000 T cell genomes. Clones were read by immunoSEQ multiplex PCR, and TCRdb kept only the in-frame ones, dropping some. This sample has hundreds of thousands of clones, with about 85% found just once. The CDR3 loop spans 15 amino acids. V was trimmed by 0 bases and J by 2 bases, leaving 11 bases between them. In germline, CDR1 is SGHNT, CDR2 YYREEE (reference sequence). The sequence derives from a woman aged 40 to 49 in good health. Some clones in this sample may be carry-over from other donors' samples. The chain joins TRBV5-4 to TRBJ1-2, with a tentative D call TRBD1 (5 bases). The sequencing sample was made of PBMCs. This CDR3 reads CASSLALGGNYGYTF. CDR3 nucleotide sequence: TGTGCCAGCAGCTTGGCCTTGGGGGGGAACTATGGCTACACCTTC.